This passage covers 6 T cell receptor beta chains from one sample sequenced in a study of human T cells and chemical hapten exposure. Unfractionated whole blood was the source from which total RNA was extracted. TCRdb re-derived calls from the 5' RACE reads in MiXCR, one entry per CDR3 protein. The sample has 150,000 or so distinct CDR3 sequences, around 4% seen once. The receptors were sampled from a female donor in good health.

This clonotype was detected many times. This chain links TRBV13 with TRBJ1-1, with 7 bases fitting TRBD1. This CDR3 comprises 19 residues. The ends lost 5 bases at V and 6 bases at J; junction bases unmatched: 24. The germline CDR1 and CDR2 sequences are PRHDT and FYEKMQ (reference sequence). This CDR3 reads CASSLPTAHQGQAGSEAFF. The CDR3 DNA sequence: TGTGCCAGCAGCCTACCGACAGCGCATCAAGGACAGGCAGGTTCTGAAGCTTTCTTT.

The J gene is TRBJ1-1, the V gene TRBV20-1; no clear D gene. This CDR3 is 14 amino acids long. Germline assignment: CDR1 DFQATT and CDR2 SNEGSKA (reference sequence). Between the trimmed V and J ends, which lost 1 base and 3 bases, there was a span of 12 bases. The CDR3: CSARVCGQYTEAFF. The DNA for the CDR3 is TGCAGTGCTAGAGTATGTGGTCAGTACACTGAAGCTTTCTTT.

The chain recombines TRBV6-5 with TRBJ2-2, with 11 positions matching TRBD2. CDR1 is MNHEY and CDR2 is SVGAGI in the germline V gene. CDR3 length equals 15 residues. Trimming cost V 5 bases and J 5 bases; bases outside gene matches: 4. The CDR3 nucleotides are TGTGCCAGCAGTCCCGGGACTAGCGGTACCGGGGAGCTGTTTTTT. This sequence encodes CASSPGTSGTGELFF.

This clonotype was detected ten times or more. The genes are TRBV12-3 or TRBV12-4 and TRBJ2-7; 9 positions match TRBD1. This CDR3 has 14 amino acids. J lost 4 bases, V lost 3 bases, and 4 bases had no gene match. CDR3 loop: CASSFGQGRYEQYF. The DNA for the CDR3 is TGTGCCAGCAGTTTCGGACAGGGGAGGTACGAGCAGTACTTC.

This clonotype has ten or more counts. The V gene is TRBV5-1, the J gene TRBJ2-3, with D hard to call. The CDR3 runs 12 residues. V lost 0 bases and J 4 bases, leaving 3 bases between the germline ends. Per germline, CDR1 SGHRS and CDR2 YFSETQ. The CDR3 sequence is CASSLDSDTQYF. The CDR3 bases are TGCGCCAGCAGCTTGGATTCAGATACGCAGTATTTT.

The CDR3 DNA reads TGTGCCAGCAGTTCACAGGGGTACAATGATGAGACCCAGTACTTC. This encodes CASSSQGYNDETQYF. This sequence joins TRBV27 and TRBJ2-5; 7 nucleotides agree with TRBD1. With V trimmed by 4 bases and J by 5 bases, 10 bases remained unmatched. The CDR3 contains 15 residues. Germline V CDR1 and CDR2: MNHEY, SMNVEV (reference sequence).